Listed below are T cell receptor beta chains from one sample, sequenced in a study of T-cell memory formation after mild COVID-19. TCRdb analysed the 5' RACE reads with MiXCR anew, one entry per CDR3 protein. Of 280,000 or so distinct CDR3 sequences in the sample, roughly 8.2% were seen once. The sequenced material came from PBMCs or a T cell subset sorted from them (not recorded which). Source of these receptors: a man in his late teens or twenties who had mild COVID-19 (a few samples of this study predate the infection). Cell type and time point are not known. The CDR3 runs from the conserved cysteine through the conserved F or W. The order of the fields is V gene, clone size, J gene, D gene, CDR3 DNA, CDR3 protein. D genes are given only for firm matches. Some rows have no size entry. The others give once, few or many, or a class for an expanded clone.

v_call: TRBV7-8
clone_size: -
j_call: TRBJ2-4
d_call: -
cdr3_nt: TGTGCCAGCAGCGCCCCCAGGGGGCGGGAGAACATTCAGTACTTC
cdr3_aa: CASSAPRGRENIQYF

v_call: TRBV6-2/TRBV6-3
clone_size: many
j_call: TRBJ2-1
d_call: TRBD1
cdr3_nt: TGTGCCAGCAGAACCTACAGGGGGGAATCCTACAATGAGCAGTTCTTC
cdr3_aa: CASRTYRGESYNEQFF

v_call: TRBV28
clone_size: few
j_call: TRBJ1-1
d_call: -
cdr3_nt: TGTGCCAGCAGTCCACCGGGGGCGAGTGAAGCTTTCTTT
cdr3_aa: CASSPPGASEAFF

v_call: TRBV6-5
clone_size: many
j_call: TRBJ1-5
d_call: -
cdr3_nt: TGTGCCAGCCGTCTAGAAGGAAATCAGCCCCAGCATTTT
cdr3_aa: CASRLEGNQPQHF

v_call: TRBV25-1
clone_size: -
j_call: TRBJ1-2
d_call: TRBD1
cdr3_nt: TGTGCCAGCAGTGAAGTGGGACAGGGGAACTATGGCTACACCTTC
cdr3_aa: CASSEVGQGNYGYTF

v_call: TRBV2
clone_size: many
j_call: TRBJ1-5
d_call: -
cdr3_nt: TGTGCCAGCAGTGTGGGGGTCGGATATCAGCCCCAGCATTTT
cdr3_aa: CASSVGVGYQPQHF

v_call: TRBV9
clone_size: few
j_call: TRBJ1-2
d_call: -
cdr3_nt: TGTGCCAGCAGCGCAAACCGGGACACCCAATATGGCTACACCTTC
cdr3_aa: CASSANRDTQYGYTF

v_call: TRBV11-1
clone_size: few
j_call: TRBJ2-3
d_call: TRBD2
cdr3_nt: TGTGCCAGCAGCTTAGGAAGGACTAGCGGGGGCACAGATACGCAGTATTTT
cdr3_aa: CASSLGRTSGGTDTQYF

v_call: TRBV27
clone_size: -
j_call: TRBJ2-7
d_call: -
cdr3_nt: TGTGCCAGCAGCGGGGGACCGGGACAGAACTACGAGCAGTACTTC
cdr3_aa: CASSGGPGQNYEQYF

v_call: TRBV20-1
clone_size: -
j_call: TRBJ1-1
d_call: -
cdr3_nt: TGCAGTGCCAACAGCCTGGGGTGGGAGAACACTGAAGCTTTCTTT
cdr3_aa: CSANSLGWENTEAFF

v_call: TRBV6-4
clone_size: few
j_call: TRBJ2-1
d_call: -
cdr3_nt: TGTGCCAGCAGTGACTCCGTTCCCCCGTTCAATGAGCAGTTCTTC
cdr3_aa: CASSDSVPPFNEQFF

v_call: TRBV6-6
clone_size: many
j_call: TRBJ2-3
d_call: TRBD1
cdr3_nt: TGTGCCAGCGGACTCACCGGGACAGGGAGTGGGCAGTATTTT
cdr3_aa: CASGLTGTGSGQYF

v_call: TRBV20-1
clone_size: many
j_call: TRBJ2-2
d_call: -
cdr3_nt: TGCAGTGCTAGAGATAAGGGCTACTTCACCGGGGAGCTGTTTTTT
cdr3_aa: CSARDKGYFTGELFF